This T cell receptor (beta chain) was documented in a study of cytomegalovirus exposure and HLA in healthy donors. This clone occurred once. The antigen remains unidentified. The V and J ends lost 5 bases and 0 bases respectively, with 14 bases between them. CDR3 length: 16 amino acids. The germline gives CDR1 SGHTA, CDR2 FQGNSA. Generated by immunoSEQ multiplex PCR, the TCRdb table keeps only in-frame clones and is missing some. This table has about 150,000 clones, around 90% appearing once. Study-level results: Researchers catalogued some 160 TCR beta chains as cytomegalovirus-associated.

Sequencing used PBMCs. This sequence was found in a man aged 18 to 29 in good health and CMV-seronegative. The rearrangement joins TRBV7-2 to TRBJ1-5; unclear D gene. In nucleotides, the CDR3 is TGTGCCAGCAGCCCTTATATTTCCCTTAGCAATCAGCCCCAGCATTTT. Amino acid sequence: CASSPYISLSNQPQHF.